The following is a T cell receptor (beta chain) sequence with its context. Its antigen is still unknown. A read error may produce the germline difference seen at one junction end. This record belongs to a study of molecular identifiers for immune sequencing clone quantification listed by TCRdb under 2018. In terms of the full investigation: For a replicate experiment, RNA from around 20,000 or 99,000 naive CD8 T cells was divided into five aliquots, and four of the five aliquots were sequenced. CD8 T cells were used in a methods study to benchmark molecular-identifier clustering-based TCR repertoire sequencing (MIDCIRS) and TCR RNA copy counting.

Here is what the overall study found, with its caveats: When barcode sub-clustering was omitted, TCR diversity was inflated by chimeric consensus sequences, with chimeras reaching as high as 47%. A single cell's worth of spiked-in Jurkat TCR RNA was reported detectable even among under 1.3 million naive CD8 T cells. In CMV-specific effector cells, over 97% of molecules were held by clones above 20 RNA copies, whereas under 1% of molecules were held by such clones in naive cells. Modeling indicated approximately 3 TCR RNA copies recovered per cell, compared with around 9.8 by digital PCR, which implies a capture efficiency of around 30%. Identical TCR molecules sharing a barcode could cause highly expanded clone sizes to be underestimated.

On a BD FACSAria II, naive CD8 T cells were FACS-sorted as CD8+CD4-CCR7+CD45RA+ and collected into RLT Plus buffer. Some naive CD8 T cell RNA was split equally between MIDCIRS and a Smart-seq2-style 5'RACE protocol for a sensitivity comparison. CD8 T cells were enriched using RosetteSep CD8+ T Cell Enrichment Cocktail and Ficoll-Paque, and the enriched cells then underwent ACK red cell lysis. Receptor libraries were prepared by PCR. Sequencing instrument: Illumina MiSeq. Total RNA was purified with the Qiagen AllPrep DNA/RNA kit. Before any analysis, reads coming from multiple sequencing runs of the same library were combined into one pool. In the paper's pipeline: Reads were retained only if the reads had an exact TCR constant sequence, and the retained reads were trimmed to 150 nt and grouped according to their 12-nt molecular barcodes. Reads inside each barcode group were sub-clustered using a 15% Levenshtein threshold, and a quality-weighted consensus sequence was constructed for each RNA molecule. Non-functional sequences were excluded, and lower-count sequences lying one edit away from another sequence were also excluded. Based on a fit of two negative binomial distributions, barcode sub-clusters having less than 20% of the maximum read count were discarded. TCRdb passed the public sequencing reads through fastp at Q25 and MiXCR, retaining productive beta sequences. Every distinct CDR3 protein forms one entry, paired with its most common genes and DNA. Clone size and V and J calls follow TCRdb, not the original study. The sample includes about 36,000 distinct CDR3 sequences, with roughly 20% observed a single time. The ten most abundant clones make up 5.5% to 7.5% of the sample.

CDR1 and CDR2, per the germline V gene (reference sequence), are MNHEY and SMNVEV. The CDR3 holds 15 amino acids from the cysteine to the phenylalanine. The DNA shown is the 45-base CDR3, in frame from base 1. The receptor was derived from a human donor in good health. Some libraries in this study had Jurkat cell RNA spiked in. The chain joins TRBV27 to TRBJ2-2, with TRBD2 matching 9 junction bases. Sequencing was done on a sample of naive CD8+ T cells from blood, with Jurkat cell RNA spiked in. What this sample's cell subset or site label stands for: FACS-sorted CD8+CD4-CCR7+CD45RA+ naive T cells. The sequenced DNA is TGTGCCAGCAGTCTTAGCGGGAGTAACACCGGGGAGCTGGTTTTT. This encodes CASSLSGSNTGELVF.